The entry below gives a single T cell receptor (beta chain) sequence along with its context. In the authors' workflow: Estimated nucleated cell counts came from reference gene primer amplification. Only in-frame clones appear in the TCRdb table, and some are missing; sequencing was by immunoSEQ multiplex PCR. V, J and clone size are those of that table, while D and trimming were read from the DNA. The sample holds about 270,000 clones; approximately 84% are singletons and the top ten take approximately 9%. This specimen belongs to a study of blood T cell repertoires in COVID-19. For the study at large: COVID-19 samples, acute and convalescent, were from the United States, Italy and Spain. PBMCs, B-cell-depleted T cells, or T cells were the source of the cDNA or gDNA that made up the material.

The CDR3 length is 20 residues. Germline V gene lookup returns CDR1 MNHNY and CDR2 SVGAGI (reference sequence). V gave up 5 bases and J gave up 3 bases; unmatched junction bases: 22. Source material: peripheral blood. The chain recombines TRBV6-6 with TRBJ1-3; 7 bases match TRBD1. This receptor was taken from a human donor in a cohort sampled during active COVID-19. CDR3 sequence reads: CASSPNLIPRQGDFGNTIYF. The CDR3 DNA reads TGTGCCAGCAGTCCTAACCTCATCCCTCGACAGGGTGATTTTGGAAACACCATATATTTT.